The clone carrying this T cell receptor (beta chain) was seen a handful of times. Antigen specificity is unknown. The assay was immunoSEQ multiplex PCR, and TCRdb's table has in-frame clones only and misses some. The sample carries 75,000 to 80,000 clones, roughly 80% recorded once. Germline V gene lookup returns CDR1 MNHGY and CDR2 SAAAGT. This CDR3 comprises 11 residues. The ends were cut back, 7 bases at V and 4 bases at J, with 8 bases in the middle. This entry comes from a study of T cell responses to AZD1222 COVID-19 vaccine. Study-level findings and limits: Baseline seropositivity characterized only a handful of AZD1222 recipients.

This TCR derives from an adult who received the MenACWY meningococcal vaccine as a control. V is TRBV6-8 and J is TRBJ2-7; D may match TRBD1 or TRBD2 (5 bases each). Sequenced here: peripheral blood, sampled 28 days after the second dose of the MenACWY control vaccine. CDR3 in DNA: TGTGCCAGCAACGGGGCTTACGAGCAGTACTTC. It yields the protein CASNGAYEQYF.